This T cell receptor beta chain was sequenced during a study of blood T cells in healthy people across ages. Then a second PCR, running roughly 7 to 11 cycles, was carried out with a sample-barcoded 5' primer and a J-beta primer mix. Sequencing yielded, for each sample, at least 3 million paired-end reads carrying CDR3. One entry per CDR3 protein results from TCRdb running MiXCR on the 5' RACE reads. The table records approximately 800,000 distinct CDR3 sequences, around 50% of them present only once. Caucasian, healthy and from Russia, the donors were aged between about 6 and 100. The CDR3 totals 15 residues. Germline V CDR1 and CDR2: SGHRS, YFSETQ. V lost 2 bases to trimming and J lost 11 bases; unmatched junction nucleotides: 14.

The sequencing sample was made of blood. The chain is built from TRBV5-1 and TRBJ2-5, with 8 bases fitting TRBD1. The sequence was collected from a man at least 80 years old in good health. The CDR3 loop is CASSLQTGEGHKQYF. The CDR3 DNA sequence: TGCGCCAGCAGCTTACAGACAGGGGAAGGGCACAAGCAGTACTTC.